This T cell receptor beta chain emerged from a study of blood T cell repertoires in COVID-19. Study information: COVID-19 samples collected from the United States, Italy and Spain covered acute and convalescent phases. The cDNA or gDNA used as material had been derived from T cells, B-cell-depleted T cells, or PBMCs.

During active infection, Seattle patients enrolled and were then monitored through disease. This CDR3 is built from 16 residues. Germline CDR1 SGHVS, CDR2 FQNEAQ. Unmatched junction bases numbered 13, after V lost 2 bases and J lost 6 bases. Under the authors' procedure: From reference gene primer amplification, estimates of nucleated cell counts were derived. Here immunoSEQ multiplex PCR was the method, and the copy in TCRdb shows in-frame clones only, minus some. V, J and clone size derive from that table, while D and trimming were established from the DNA sequence. The sample holds 200,000 to 250,000 clones; more than 85% are singletons and the top ten take 9.5% to 13%.

Sequencing input: peripheral blood. The TCR originated in a woman in her forties or fifties with COVID-19, enrolled during active disease. The V gene is TRBV7-8, the J gene TRBJ2-7; TRBD1 aligns across 7 bases. CDR3 DNA: TGTGCCAGCAGCTTAAACGCCGGACAGGTCTCTAGCGAGCAGTACTTC. Translating gives CASSLNAGQVSSEQYF.